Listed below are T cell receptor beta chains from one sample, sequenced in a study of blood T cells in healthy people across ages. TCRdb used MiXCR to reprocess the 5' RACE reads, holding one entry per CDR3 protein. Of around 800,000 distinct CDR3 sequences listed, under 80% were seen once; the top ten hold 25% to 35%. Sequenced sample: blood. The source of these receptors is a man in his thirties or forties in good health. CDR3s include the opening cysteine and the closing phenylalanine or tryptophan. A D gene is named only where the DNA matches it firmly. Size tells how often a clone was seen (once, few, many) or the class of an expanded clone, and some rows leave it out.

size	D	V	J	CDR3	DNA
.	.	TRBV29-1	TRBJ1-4	CSVLRGGWNEKLFF	TGCAGCGTCCTTCGGGGAGGTTGGAATGAAAAACTGTTTTTT
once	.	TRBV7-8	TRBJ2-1	CASSYTGPPLANEQFF	TGTGCCAGCAGCTACACCGGGCCACCCCTCGCCAATGAGCAGTTCTTC
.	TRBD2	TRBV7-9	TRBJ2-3	CASSLGASGGADTQSF	TGTGCCAGCAGCTTAGGAGCTAGCGGGGGTGCAGATACGCAGTCTTTT
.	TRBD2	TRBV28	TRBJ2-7	CASPHPGGTSGDPSSYEQYF	TGTGCCAGTCCTCACCCAGGTGGGACTAGCGGGGACCCTAGCTCCTACGAGCAGTACTTC
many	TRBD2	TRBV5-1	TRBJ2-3	CASSLAGGITDTQYF	TGCGCCAGCAGCTTGGCGGGGGGAATCACAGATACGCAGTATTTT
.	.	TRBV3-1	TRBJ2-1	CASSPRGEEQFF	TGTGCCAGCAGCCCGCGCGGGGAGGAGCAGTTCTTC
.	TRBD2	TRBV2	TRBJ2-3	CASSHRGTSGGVEYF	TGTGCCAGCAGTCATCGTGGGACTAGCGGGGGAGTTGAGTATTTT
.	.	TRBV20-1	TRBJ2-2	CSTRPTAEGDTGELFF	TGCAGTACTAGGCCCACAGCGGAGGGTGACACCGGGGAGCTGTTTTTT
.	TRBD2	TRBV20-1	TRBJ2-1	CSARDLAGASYNEQFF	TGCAGTGCTAGAGACCTAGCGGGGGCCTCCTACAATGAGCAGTTCTTC
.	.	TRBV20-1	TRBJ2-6	CSARPGSGANVLTF	TGCAGTGCTAGGCCGGGGTCCGGGGCCAACGTCCTGACTTTC
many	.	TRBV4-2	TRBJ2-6	CASSPLDPGANVLTF	TGTGCCAGCAGCCCACTCGATCCCGGGGCCAACGTCCTGACTTTC
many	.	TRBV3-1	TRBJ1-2	CASSQEGYGYTF	TGTGCCAGCAGCCAAGAGGGATATGGCTACACCTTC
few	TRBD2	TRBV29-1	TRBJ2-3	CSVARGGTDTQYF	TGCAGCGTTGCCCGGGGGGGCACAGATACGCAGTATTTT
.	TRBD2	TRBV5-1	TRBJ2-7	CASSYTGTSGSYEQYF	TGCGCCAGCAGCTACACCGGGACTAGCGGTTCCTACGAGCAGTACTTC
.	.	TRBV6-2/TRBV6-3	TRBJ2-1	CASRTSGVAEQFF	TGTGCCAGCAGGACTAGTGGCGTCGCTGAGCAGTTCTTC
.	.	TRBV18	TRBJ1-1	CASSLGTPPAEAFF	TGTGCCAGCTCACTAGGGACGCCCCCCGCTGAAGCTTTCTTT
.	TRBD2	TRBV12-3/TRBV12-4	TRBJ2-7	CASSSLAGGSEQYF	TGTGCCAGCAGCTCCTTAGCGGGGGGTTCCGAGCAGTACTTC
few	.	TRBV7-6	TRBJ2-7	CASSFNRDILSPTYEQYF	TGTGCCAGCAGTTTTAACCGGGACATCCTAAGCCCTACCTACGAGCAGTACTTC
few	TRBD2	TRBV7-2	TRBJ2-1	CASSLTSGNNEQFF	TGTGCCAGCAGCTTAACTAGCGGTAACAATGAGCAGTTCTTC
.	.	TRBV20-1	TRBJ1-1	CSATLRNRNTEAFF	TGCAGTGCTACTCTACGGAATAGGAACACTGAAGCTTTCTTT
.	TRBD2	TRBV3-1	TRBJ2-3	CASSQDLGSGGSDTQYF	TGTGCCAGCAGCCAAGATCTTGGTAGCGGGGGGTCAGATACGCAGTATTTT
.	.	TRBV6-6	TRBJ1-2	CASSYVRAVGTDGYTF	TGTGCCAGCAGTTACGTCCGGGCGGTTGGAACAGATGGCTACACCTTC
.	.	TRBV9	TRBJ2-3	CASSVAGTFQYF	TGTGCCAGCAGCGTAGCTGGGACTTTCCAGTATTTT
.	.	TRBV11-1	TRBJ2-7	CASSLAANYEQYF	TGTGCCAGCAGCTTAGCCGCTAACTACGAGCAGTACTTC
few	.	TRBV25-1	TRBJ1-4	CASSHGQTKGATNEKLFF	TGTGCCAGCAGCCACGGGCAAACCAAGGGCGCAACTAATGAAAAACTGTTTTTT
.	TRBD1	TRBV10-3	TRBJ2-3	CAISEYENRGTDMQYF	TGTGCCATCAGTGAGTATGAGAACAGGGGCACAGATATGCAGTATTTT
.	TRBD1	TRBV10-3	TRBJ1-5	CAISELDRGGNQPQHF	TGTGCCATCAGTGAGTTGGACAGGGGCGGCAATCAGCCCCAGCATTTT
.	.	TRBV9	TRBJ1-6	CASSSTSAPSPLHF	TGTGCCAGCAGCTCCACGAGCGCACCTTCACCCCTCCACTTT
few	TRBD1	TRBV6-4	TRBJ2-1	CAASTGPEQFF	TGTGCCGCATCGACAGGGCCTGAGCAGTTCTTC
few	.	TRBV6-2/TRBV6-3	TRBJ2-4	CASRGTAKNIQYF	TGTGCCAGCAGGGGGACGGCCAAAAACATTCAGTACTTC
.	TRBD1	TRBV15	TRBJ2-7	CATSRDPQGDEQYF	TGTGCCACCAGCAGAGATCCGCAGGGGGACGAGCAGTACTTC
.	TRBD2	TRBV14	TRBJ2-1	CASSQGWGRGGTYNEQFF	TGTGCCAGCAGCCAAGGATGGGGGCGGGGGGGTACCTACAATGAGCAGTTCTTC
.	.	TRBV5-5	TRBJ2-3	CASSSDGRTDTQYF	TGTGCCAGCAGCTCGGACGGCCGCACAGATACGCAGTATTTT
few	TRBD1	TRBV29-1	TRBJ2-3	CSVRAGGGTDTQYF	TGCAGCGTTCGGGCAGGGGGTGGAACAGATACGCAGTATTTT
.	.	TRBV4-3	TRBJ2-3	CASSRAVTDTQYF	TGCGCCAGCAGCCGGGCAGTGACAGATACGCAGTATTTT
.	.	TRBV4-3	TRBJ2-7	CASSPGSSPYEQYF	TGCGCCAGCAGCCCCGGGAGTAGTCCCTACGAGCAGTACTTC
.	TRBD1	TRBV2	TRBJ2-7	CASSGDRGQVEQYF	TGTGCCAGCAGTGGGGACAGGGGGCAAGTCGAGCAGTACTTC
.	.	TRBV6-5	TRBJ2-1	CASSLLPPHNEQFF	TGTGCCAGCAGTTTACTTCCCCCCCACAATGAGCAGTTCTTC
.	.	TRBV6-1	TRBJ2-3	CASSLNGPDSTDTQYF	TGTGCCAGCAGCCTGAACGGGCCGGATAGCACAGATACGCAGTATTTT
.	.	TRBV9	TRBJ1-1	CASSPSKDSDGGAFF	TGTGCCAGCAGCCCGAGCAAGGACAGCGATGGGGGGGCTTTCTTT
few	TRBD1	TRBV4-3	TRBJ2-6	CASSQEGTASGANVLTF	TGCGCCAGCAGCCAAGAAGGGACAGCGTCTGGGGCCAACGTCCTGACTTTC
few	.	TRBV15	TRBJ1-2	CATSRDRVGYTF	TGTGCCACCAGCAGAGATAGGGTTGGCTACACCTTC
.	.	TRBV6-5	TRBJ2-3	CASSTERGRQPDTQYF	TGTGCCAGCAGTACCGAACGGGGGCGGCAGCCAGATACGCAGTATTTT
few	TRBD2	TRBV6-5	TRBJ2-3	CASSNPNVAGADTQYF	TGTGCCAGCAGTAACCCCAACGTAGCGGGGGCAGATACGCAGTATTTT
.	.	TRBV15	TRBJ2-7	CATSMGSTGEGLYEQYF	TGTGCCACCAGCATGGGGAGTACAGGGGAGGGTTTGTACGAGCAGTACTTC
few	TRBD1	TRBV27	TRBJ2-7	CASSRRQGYEQYF	TGTGCCAGCAGTAGGAGACAGGGCTACGAGCAGTACTTC
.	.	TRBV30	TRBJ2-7	CAWSVTGHEQYF	TGTGCCTGGAGTGTAACCGGGCACGAGCAGTACTTC
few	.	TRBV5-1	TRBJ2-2	CASRVQGDTGELFF	TGCGCCAGCAGGGTTCAAGGTGACACCGGGGAGCTGTTTTTT
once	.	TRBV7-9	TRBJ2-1	CASSFSKEQFF	TGTGCCAGCAGCTTCAGTAAGGAGCAGTTCTTC
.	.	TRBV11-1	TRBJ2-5	CASSLNTGQETQYF	TGTGCCAGCAGCTTGAATACAGGTCAAGAGACCCAGTACTTC
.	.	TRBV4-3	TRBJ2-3	CASSPLRDLSADTQYF	TGCGCCAGCAGCCCGCTCCGGGACTTAAGCGCAGATACGCAGTATTTT
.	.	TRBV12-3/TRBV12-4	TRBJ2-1	CASSLVGFEQFF	TGTGCCAGCAGTTTAGTGGGTTTTGAGCAGTTCTTC
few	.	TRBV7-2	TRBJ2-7	CASSLEASGYEQYF	TGTGCCAGCAGCTTAGAGGCCAGCGGCTACGAGCAGTACTTC
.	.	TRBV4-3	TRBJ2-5	CASSPRPQGIETQYF	TGCGCCAGCAGCCCCAGACCACAGGGCATCGAGACCCAGTACTTC